These 27 T cell receptor beta chains came from one sample sequenced in a study of blood T cell repertoires in COVID-19. Only in-frame clones appear in the TCRdb table, and some are missing; sequencing was by immunoSEQ multiplex PCR. The sample lists about 200,000 clones, around 85% occurring once. The sample comprised peripheral blood. These receptors were taken from a woman in her seventies with COVID-19, enrolled during active disease.

The gene calls are TRBV25-1 and TRBJ1-2; D call uncertain. Germline V gene sequence: CDR1 MGHDK, CDR2 SYGVNS. CDR3 length equals 14 residues. Trimming cost V 6 bases and J 6 bases, with 17 bases left between them. The CDR3 region has the DNA TGTGCCAGCAGGGCCCCGGGATTGGAGGATGGCTACACCTTC. Translated: CASRAPGLEDGYTF.

The DNA for the CDR3 is TGTGCCAGCAGCCAGGCCAATAGATATGGCTACACCTTC. Protein: CASSQANRYGYTF. The chain couples TRBV7-2 to TRBJ1-2; no clear D gene. In germline, CDR1 is SGHTA, CDR2 FQGNSA. The V and J ends lost 5 bases and 5 bases respectively, with 12 bases between them. The length of the CDR3 is 13 residues.

This rearrangement joins TRBV15 to TRBJ2-7; possibly TRBD2 for D (6 bases). Trimming removed 0 bases at V and 3 bases at J, with 12 bases between. The CDR3 is 15 amino acids. Germline V CDR1 and CDR2: LNHNV, YYDKDF (reference sequence). CDR3 nucleotide sequence: TGTGCCACCAGCAGAGAGGAGGGGCGGGACTACGAGCAGTACTTC. This translates into CATSREEGRDYEQYF.

Points on this clone: One junction end does not reproduce the germline sequence, and a read error may be involved. The V gene is TRBV6-5, the J gene TRBJ1-1; TRBD1 agrees at 9 bases. This CDR3 is 11 amino acids long. The germline gives CDR1 MNHEY, CDR2 SVGAGI. The DNA for the CDR3 is TGTGCCAGCAGTTACCAACAGGGGGCTCTCTTT. It is translated as CASSYQQGALF.

V gene TRBV21-1 combines with J gene TRBJ2-7; no check of the table's D call, TRBD2, against the DNA was made. TRBV21-1 is flagged as a pseudogene. The CDR3 has 15 amino acids. CDR3 protein: CASSKLRPRDYEQYF. CDR3 nucleotide sequence: TGTGCCAGCAGCAAACTTCGCCCGCGGGACTACGAGCAGTACTTC.

V usage is TRBV7-2 and J usage is TRBJ2-5, with TRBD1 identical over 10 bases. Unmatched junction bases numbered 5, after V lost 2 bases and J lost 5 bases. This CDR3 has 15 amino acids. Germline V gene lookup returns CDR1 SGHTA and CDR2 FQGNSA. The CDR3 loop reads CASSLRTGGTETQYF. The CDR3 nucleotides are TGTGCCAGCAGCTTAAGGACAGGGGGGACGGAGACCCAGTACTTC.

CDR3 bases: TGTGCCAGCAGCCCCCTGGGACTAGCGGCTAGCACAGATACGCAGTATTTT. Translated: CASSPLGLAASTDTQYF. The chain uses TRBV11-2 and TRBJ2-3, with 11 bases lining up with TRBD2. Germline CDR1 reads SGHAT; CDR2 reads FQNNGV. After removal of 5 bases from V and 0 bases from J, the junction contained 7 bases not matched to a gene. This CDR3 is 17 amino acids long. The variable domain in full, completed from reference TRBV11-2 and TRBJ2-3, reads EAGVAQSPRYKIIEKRQSVAFWCNPISGHATLYWYQQILGQGPKLLIQFQNNGVVDDSQLPKDRFSAERLKGVDSTLKIQPAKLEDSAVYLCASSPLGLAASTDTQYFGPGTRLTVL.

The sample holds one count of this clone. This chain uses TRBV19 with TRBJ2-1; 7 bases are shared with TRBD2. Germline lookup yields CDR1 LNHDA and CDR2 SQIVND (reference sequence). Losses at the gene ends were 3 bases for V and 5 bases for J; bases not matched to a gene: 4. The CDR3 has 14 residues. The CDR3 reads CASSIQRGHNEQFF. CDR3 DNA sequence: TGTGCCAGTAGTATCCAGCGGGGACACAATGAGCAGTTCTTC. The complete variable domain, with remaining parts taken from reference TRBV19 and TRBJ2-1, reads DGGITQSPKYLFRKEGQNVTLSCEQNLNHDAMYWYRQDPGQGLRLIYYSQIVNDFQKGDIAEGYSVSREKKESFPLTVTSAQKNPTAFYLCASSIQRGHNEQFFGPGTRLTVL.

This clone was seen more than once but under ten times. The chain carries TRBV28 and TRBJ1-1; D remains ambiguous. The CDR3 loop spans 12 amino acids. The germline gives CDR1 MDHEN, CDR2 SYDVKM. Trimming pared 7 bases from V and 5 bases from J, leaving 11 bases between. The CDR3: CASIPRGTEAFF. DNA for the CDR3: TGTGCCAGCATCCCGAGAGGTACTGAAGCTTTCTTT.

Only a few counts were recorded for this clone. The chain recombines TRBV4-1 with TRBJ1-6; maybe TRBD1 (6 bases). There are 16 residues in the CDR3. The germline gives CDR1 MGHRA, CDR2 YSYEKL. The V end was cut by 0 bases, the J end by 9 bases, with 15 bases between. The CDR3 region is CASSQDPGERSSPLHF. DNA of the CDR3: TGCGCCAGCAGCCAAGATCCAGGGGAGAGAAGTTCACCCCTCCACTTT.

The V gene is TRBV3-1 (or the pseudogene TRBV3-2), the J gene TRBJ2-7; a weak D match, TRBD2 (6 bases). Germline V CDR1 and CDR2: LGHDT, YNNKEL (reference sequence). This CDR3 comprises 14 residues. V lost 3 bases, J lost 0 bases, and 9 bases lay in between. CDR3 loop: CASSQPGGSYEQYF. The CDR3 DNA is TGTGCCAGCAGCCAGCCCGGGGGCTCCTACGAGCAGTACTTC.

This clone was recorded at least ten times. The chain employs TRBV4-3 and TRBJ2-7, with D perhaps TRBD2 (6 bases). The CDR3 totals 13 residues. Germline lookup yields CDR1 LGHNA and CDR2 YSLEER. Trimming removed 1 base from V and 3 bases from J, with 7 bases in between. CDR3: CASSQGLGYEQYF. CDR3 nucleotide sequence: TGCGCCAGCAGCCAAGGACTAGGCTACGAGCAGTACTTC.

The chain links TRBV4-2 to TRBJ2-5; 10 nucleotides agree with TRBD2. CDR3 size: 17 residues. The germline CDR1 and CDR2 sequences are LGHNA and YNFKEQ. The ends lost 0 bases at V and 3 bases at J; junction bases unmatched: 7. The CDR3 spells CASSQDDTAGGEETQYF. CDR3 DNA: TGTGCCAGCAGCCAAGATGATACAGCGGGGGGGGAAGAGACCCAGTACTTC.

This chain joins TRBV6-5 and TRBJ2-3; unclear D gene. The CDR3 is 15 residues long. Trimming pared 1 base from V and 2 bases from J, leaving 10 bases between. Per the germline V gene, CDR1 is MNHEY and CDR2 is SVGAGI. The CDR3 reads CASSYFSTDTDTQYF. The CDR3 DNA follows: TGTGCCAGCAGTTACTTTAGTACAGACACAGATACGCAGTATTTT.

The rearrangement uses TRBV2 and TRBJ1-1, with D tentatively TRBD1 (6 bases). With 5 bases removed from V and 0 bases from J, the gap between germline ends came to 13 bases. CDR1 SNHLY and CDR2 FYNNEI come from the germline V gene. The CDR3 covers 15 residues. The DNA of the CDR3 is TGTGCCAGCAGTTTCTCGGGACAACTGAACACTGAAGCTTTCTTT. This gives the protein CASSFSGQLNTEAFF.

The table lists this clone with a count of one. The V and J genes are TRBV30 and TRBJ1-3; 7 positions match TRBD1. The CDR3 length is 17 residues. V trimming: 3 bases; J trimming: 0 bases; junction bases outside the gene matches: 11. Germline V CDR1 and CDR2: GTSNPN, SVGIG (reference sequence). The CDR3 bases are TGTGCCTGGAGGACAGGGCCCCAACCGAGCTCTGGAAACACCATATATTTT. It translates to CAWRTGPQPSSGNTIYF.

This clone was seen just once. The rearrangement uses TRBV11-1 and TRBJ1-1, with unresolved D. The V end was cut by 3 bases, the J end by 2 bases, with 7 bases between. There are 13 residues in the CDR3. The germline V gene encodes CDR1 SGHAT and CDR2 FQDESV (reference sequence). CDR3 DNA sequence: TGTGCCAGCAGCTTGCGGGGTAACACTGAAGCTTTCTTT. It yields the protein CASSLRGNTEAFF.

This sequence joins TRBV3-1 (or the pseudogene TRBV3-2) and TRBJ1-5; D is unresolved. The germline CDR1 and CDR2 sequences are LGHDT and YNNKEL (reference sequence). This CDR3 is 12 amino acids long. Trimming removed 3 bases at V and 5 bases at J, with 5 bases between. The CDR3 DNA follows: TGTGCCAGCAGCCATCTTCATCAGCCCCAGCATTTT. Encoded protein: CASSHLHQPQHF.

This clone showed up just a few times. The chain employs TRBV2 and TRBJ1-6; 7 bases align to TRBD1. Germline loops: CDR1 SNHLY, CDR2 FYNNEI. V lost 5 bases and J lost 6; bases outside the gene matches: 7. The CDR3 has 15 residues. DNA for the CDR3: TGTGCCAGCAGTTCACAGGGACAGCCTAATTCACCCCTCCACTTT. Amino acid sequence: CASSSQGQPNSPLHF.

J is TRBJ1-2 and V is TRBV11-1; D possibly corresponds to TRBD1 (5 bases). Trimming left V 1 base short and J 3 bases short, with 6 bases between. CDR3 length equals 13 residues. Germline CDR1 SGHAT, CDR2 FQDESV (reference sequence). The CDR3 nucleotides are TGTGCCAGCAGCTTAGGACAGTACTATGGCTACACCTTC. Translating it yields CASSLGQYYGYTF.

The chain joins TRBV12-3 or TRBV12-4 to TRBJ1-2; 7 bases agree with TRBD1. The CDR3 has 13 residues. The trim removed 1 base at V and 6 bases at J, leaving 2 bases unmatched. CDR3 amino acids: CASSLGQGDGYTF. CDR3 in DNA: TGTGCCAGCAGTTTAGGACAGGGCGATGGCTACACCTTC.

The rearrangement joins TRBV7-2 to TRBJ2-5, with a tentative D call TRBD1 (5 bases). Deletions cut 1 base from V and 14 bases from J, with 26 bases between. This CDR3 has 16 residues. Germline-derived CDR1 and CDR2 are SGHTA and FQGNSA. CDR3 nucleotide sequence: TGTGCCAGCAGCTTAGATGTTTCCGCAAGGGGCAACACCTCATACTTC. Its translation: CASSLDVSARGNTSYF. The full variable domain, completed using reference TRBV7-2 and TRBJ2-5, is GAGVSQSPSNKVTEKGKDVELRCDPISGHTALYWYRQSLGQGLEFLIYFQGNSAPDKSGLPSDRFSAERTGGSVSTLTIQRTQQEDSAVYLCASSLDVSARGNTSYFGPGTRLLVL.

The chain combines TRBV21-1 with TRBJ1-1; TRBD1 is taken as the D call from the table, unchecked against the DNA. TRBV21-1 constitutes a pseudogene. The CDR3 length is 14 residues. The chain's CDR3 is CASSSRDRSMGAFF. In DNA form, the CDR3 reads TGTGCCAGCAGCTCCCGGGACAGGTCCATGGGAGCTTTCTTT.

The rearrangement joins TRBV11-2 to TRBJ2-7, with D possibly TRBD2 on 7 matching bases. In germline, CDR1 is SGHAT, CDR2 FQNNGV. V gave up 4 bases and J gave up 9 bases, with 16 bases separating them. CDR3 length: 13 amino acids. In DNA form, the CDR3 reads TGTGCCAGCAGCTCCTGGGGGGGCGCCTTGCAGTACTTC. Amino acids: CASSSWGGALQYF.

The rearrangement uses TRBV4-2 and TRBJ1-5, with a weak D call TRBD1 (6 bases). CDR3 length: 15 residues. Germline assignment: CDR1 LGHNA and CDR2 YNFKEQ. The V gene lost 0 bases and the J gene lost 4 bases, with 10 bases spanning the gap. CDR3 sequence reads: CASSQEYRENQPQHF. DNA for the CDR3: TGTGCCAGCAGCCAAGAGTACAGGGAAAATCAGCCCCAGCATTTT.

This sequence joins TRBV3-1 (or the pseudogene TRBV3-2) and TRBJ1-1; D is perhaps TRBD1 (5 bases). V was trimmed by 4 bases and J by 0 bases, leaving 15 bases between them. Germline V CDR1 and CDR2: LGHDT, YNNKEL (reference sequence). The CDR3 consists of 16 residues. The CDR3 spells CASSPRRDLMNTEAFF. CDR3 DNA sequence: TGTGCCAGCAGCCCAAGGCGGGACCTTATGAACACTGAAGCTTTCTTT.

The genes are TRBV4-1 and TRBJ1-4; D gene ambiguous. The V and J ends lost 0 bases and 8 bases respectively, with 13 bases between them. There are 15 residues in the CDR3. Germline V gives CDR1 MGHRA, CDR2 YSYEKL. CDR3 sequence reads: CASSQEGPAGEKLFF. Here the CDR3 DNA reads TGCGCCAGCAGCCAAGAAGGTCCCGCGGGGGAAAAACTGTTTTTT.